The 19 T cell receptor beta chains below come from one sample, sequenced in a study of blood T cell repertoires in COVID-19. Clones were sequenced by immunoSEQ multiplex PCR, and TCRdb holds only the in-frame ones, with some missing. The sample records 95,000 to 110,000 clones, around 89% being singletons. Sequencing input: peripheral blood. These receptor sequences come from a man aged 50 to 60 with active or convalescent COVID-19.

The chain links TRBV6-5 to TRBJ1-5, with unresolved D. The V end lost 7 bases, the J end lost 4 bases, and 14 bases lay between the germline ends. Germline V gives CDR1 MNHEY, CDR2 SVGAGI. CDR3 length equals 14 residues. This CDR3 reads CASNTRSRNQPQHF. In DNA, the CDR3 is TGTGCCAGCAATACTAGGTCCCGGAATCAGCCCCAGCATTTT.

V is TRBV7-2 and J is TRBJ2-1; possible D gene TRBD2, 6 bases. V dropped 3 bases and J dropped 2 bases, with 8 bases sitting between them. This CDR3 comprises 14 residues. CDR1 SGHTA and CDR2 FQGNSA come from the germline V gene. The CDR3 DNA reads as TGTGCCAGCAGCTTCCGGGAGACCTACAATGAGCAGTTCTTC. It translates to CASSFRETYNEQFF.

The V gene is TRBV6-5, the J gene TRBJ2-2; possibly TRBD1 for D (5 bases). The V and J ends lost 7 bases and 3 bases respectively, with 12 bases between them. Germline lookup yields CDR1 MNHEY and CDR2 SVGAGI. This CDR3 has 14 residues. CDR3 nucleotide sequence: TGTGCCAGCAAAGAGGCAGGGTACACCGGGGAGCTGTTTTTT. This encodes CASKEAGYTGELFF.

This chain uses TRBV12-5 with TRBJ1-1; D is uncertain. The length of the CDR3 is 13 residues. Trimming took 4 bases from V and 7 from J, leaving 13 bases between them. CDR1 LGHNT and CDR2 FRNRAP come from the germline V gene. CDR3 sequence reads: CASGSVGSREAFF. The CDR3, as DNA: TGTGCTAGTGGTTCGGTCGGTAGCCGTGAAGCTTTCTTT.

This chain uses TRBV30 with TRBJ2-1; possibly TRBD2 for D (5 bases). This CDR3 has 13 residues. Trimming took 8 bases from V and 3 from J, leaving 14 bases between them. CDR1 and CDR2 (germline): GTSNPN, SVGIG (reference sequence). The CDR3 nucleotides read TGTGCCGCTATAAGGACTGGCTACAATGAGCAGTTCTTC. Translation: CAAIRTGYNEQFF.

The rearrangement uses TRBV18 and TRBJ2-5; a possible D gene is TRBD2 (7 bases). Germline V lookup: CDR1 KGHSH, CDR2 LQKENI. The CDR3 is made up of 14 amino acids. Trimming shortened V by 3 bases and J by 5 bases, and 13 bases separated the two germline ends. CDR3 coding DNA: TGTGCCAGCTCACCTACCAGGGGAGGGGAGACCCAGTACTTC. It codes for CASSPTRGGETQYF.

This clone has a handful of counts. The gene calls are TRBV10-1 and TRBJ2-7; weak D call: TRBD1 (6 bases). Trimming left V 0 bases short and J 8 bases short, with 11 bases between. The CDR3 runs 13 residues. Germline V gene lookup returns CDR1 WNHNN and CDR2 SYGVQD (reference sequence). The CDR3 is CASSESSGAQQYF. As DNA, the CDR3 is TGCGCCAGCAGTGAGTCGTCAGGGGCGCAGCAGTACTTC.

This sequence joins TRBV28 and TRBJ2-2; a possible D gene is TRBD1 (7 bases). The germline V and J ends were trimmed by 7 bases and 3 bases, with 15 bases remaining between them. CDR1 is MDHEN, CDR2 SYDVKM, per germline. The CDR3 is made up of 15 amino acids. CDR3 DNA: TGTGCCAGCACCACCGCGGGACAGCACACCGGGGAGCTGTTTTTT. This encodes CASTTAGQHTGELFF.

V is TRBV6-1 and J is TRBJ1-2; 8 nucleotides agree with TRBD1. With 4 bases clipped from V and 4 bases from J, the junction kept 11 bases outside the gene matches. The CDR3 is 16 amino acids. In germline, CDR1 is MNHNS, CDR2 SASEGT. CDR3 nucleotide sequence: TGTGCCAGCAGTGGATTCGACAGGGGTAGTAGCTATGGCTACACCTTC. It specifies CASSGFDRGSSYGYTF.

In its sample, this clone was seen a few times. V is TRBV27 and J is TRBJ1-5; D is ambiguous. The germline V gene encodes CDR1 MNHEY and CDR2 SMNVEV (reference sequence). This CDR3 spans 14 amino acids. V lost 6 bases to trimming and J lost 0 bases, with 9 bases between them. CDR3 residues: CASSPRDSNQPQHF. The CDR3 DNA reads TGTGCCAGCAGCCCGAGGGATAGCAATCAGCCCCAGCATTTT.

This chain joins TRBV6-5 and TRBJ2-5; 9 bases are shared with TRBD2. This CDR3 region has 15 residues. V trimming: 7 bases; J trimming: 4 bases; junction bases outside the gene matches: 10. CDR1 and CDR2 (germline): MNHEY, SVGAGI. The CDR3 DNA is TGTGCCAGCATGCGGGGGTTAGCGGGAGTAGAGACCCAGTACTTC. This translates into CASMRGLAGVETQYF.

This clone was counted a single time. The rearrangement links TRBV25-1 to TRBJ2-2; D perhaps matches TRBD1 (6 bases). V was pared by 6 bases and J by 3 bases, with 14 bases between. Per the germline V gene, CDR1 is MGHDK and CDR2 is SYGVNS. CDR3 length equals 15 residues. The CDR3 loop is CASSPSTGDTGELFF. The CDR3 DNA follows: TGTGCCAGCAGCCCTTCGACAGGAGACACCGGGGAGCTGTTTTTT.

The table lists this clone with a few counts. The chain recombines TRBV27 with TRBJ1-1, with 7 bases aligning to TRBD1. Germline CDR1 MNHEY, CDR2 SMNVEV (reference sequence). The CDR3 has 14 residues. The J segment lost 3 bases and the V segment lost 3 bases, leaving 4 bases of the junction unmatched. The CDR3 is CASSLRQGDTEAFF. The CDR3, as DNA: TGTGCCAGCAGTTTGCGGCAGGGGGACACTGAAGCTTTCTTT.

This rearrangement joins TRBV10-2 to TRBJ2-7; possibly TRBD2 for D (6 bases). The CDR3 is 15 residues long. The V and J ends lost 3 bases and 2 bases respectively, with 14 bases between them. The V gene's germline CDR1 is WSHSY and CDR2 SAAADI. This chain's CDR3 is CASSDFGREPYEQYF. In DNA, the CDR3 is TGCGCCAGCAGTGATTTCGGGCGGGAACCCTACGAGCAGTACTTC.

A few counts support this clone. This chain links TRBV15 with TRBJ2-2; no clear D. V was shortened by 0 bases and J by 6 bases, with 8 bases between the two germline ends. The CDR3 totals 14 residues. CDR1 and CDR2 from the germline V gene are LNHNV and YYDKDF (reference sequence). The CDR3 loop reads CATSRDRQAGELFF. The CDR3 DNA sequence: TGTGCCACCAGCAGAGATAGGCAGGCCGGGGAGCTGTTTTTT.

CDR3: CASSDSGGGTDTQYF. As DNA, the CDR3 is TGTGCCAGCAGTGATAGCGGAGGGGGCACAGATACGCAGTATTTT. The J gene is TRBJ2-3, the V gene TRBV28; D may be TRBD2 (6 bases). CDR1 is MDHEN, CDR2 SYDVKM, per germline. V dropped 5 bases and J dropped 1 base, with 13 bases sitting between them. CDR3 length equals 15 residues.

This clone has just a few counts. This rearrangement joins TRBV28 to TRBJ1-5; D is perhaps TRBD1 (6 bases). CDR1 is MDHEN and CDR2 is SYDVKM in the germline V gene. Trimming left V 0 bases short and J 2 bases short, with 8 bases between. The CDR3 consists of 15 residues. CDR3 nucleotide sequence: TGTGCCAGCAGTTTATGGGCAGGGGGCAATCAGCCCCAGCATTTT. Translating it yields CASSLWAGGNQPQHF.

The chain is built from TRBV19 and TRBJ1-2, with D tentatively TRBD1 (6 bases). V lost 9 bases to trimming and J lost 1 base, with 9 bases between them. The germline V gene has CDR1 LNHDA and CDR2 SQIVND (reference sequence). CDR3 length equals 12 residues. CDR3 sequence reads: CASADSNYGYTF. In DNA, the CDR3 is TGTGCCAGCGCGGACAGTAACTATGGCTACACCTTC.

The rearrangement joins TRBV12-3 or TRBV12-4 to TRBJ2-2; perhaps TRBD2 as D (6 bases). The CDR3 totals 12 residues. V lost 7 bases to trimming and J lost 6 bases, with 9 bases between them. CDR3: CASTERAGELFF. CDR3 nucleotides: TGTGCCAGCACCGAGCGGGCCGGGGAGCTGTTTTTT.